This entry lists 27 T cell receptor beta chains sequenced from one sample in a study of beta chain features in type 1 diabetes. Sequenced material consisted of expressed TCRB transcripts (all of the isolated RNA was reverse transcribed). Repertoires were generated with immunoSEQ multiplex PCR, while TCRdb's copy carries only in-frame clones and drops some. The table has over 150,000 clones, roughly 8% seen once. Whole-study findings and limits: All four CD4+ subsets of Type 1 diabetes patients contained TCRB CDR3s that were moderately but significantly shorter.

No antigen has been identified for these receptors. What was sequenced was central memory CD4+ T cells from blood. The receptors stem from a woman under 30 with type 1 diabetes.

The rearrangement joins TRBV6-5 to TRBJ2-1; 12 bases map to TRBD2. The CDR3 runs to 14 residues. Per the germline V gene, CDR1 is MNHEY and CDR2 is SVGAGI. V shed 10 bases, J shed 7 bases, and the junction held 8 bases outside the gene matches. Here the CDR3 reads CAIRTSGAENEQFF. The CDR3 nucleotides read TGTGCCATCAGGACTAGCGGGGCGGAAAATGAGCAGTTCTTC.

The chain uses TRBV7-8 and TRBJ2-7; D may be TRBD1 (5 bases). CDR1 and CDR2 (germline): SGHVS, FQNEAQ. V shed 3 bases and J shed 3 bases, with 6 bases lying between them. This CDR3 is built from 12 residues. The CDR3 protein is CASSFQGYEQYF. Here the CDR3 DNA reads TGTGCCAGCAGCTTCCAGGGCTACGAGCAGTACTTC.

This clone was counted a few times. V is TRBV20-1 and J is TRBJ2-5; D possibly corresponds to TRBD1 (5 bases). The CDR3 totals 11 residues. The V gene lost 6 bases and the J gene lost 4 bases, with 9 bases spanning the gap. Germline assignment: CDR1 DFQATT and CDR2 SNEGSKA (reference sequence). The CDR3: CSAAQGETQYF. The CDR3, as DNA: TGCAGTGCGGCCCAGGGAGAGACCCAGTACTTC.

The chain couples TRBV7-9 to TRBJ2-1, with D perhaps TRBD1 (6 bases). The V and J ends lost 5 bases and 5 bases respectively, with 7 bases between them. This CDR3 is built from 12 residues. Germline lookup yields CDR1 SEHNR and CDR2 FQNEAQ (reference sequence). CDR3 residues: CASSRDNNEQFF. CDR3 nucleotide sequence: TGTGCCAGCAGCCGGGACAACAATGAGCAGTTCTTC.

The rearrangement links TRBV30 to TRBJ2-1, with a possible D match to TRBD2 (7 bases). Germline V gene data show CDR1 as GTSNPN and CDR2 as SVGIG (reference sequence). Trimming shortened V by 5 bases and J by 2 bases, and 13 bases separated the two germline ends. The length of the CDR3 is 14 residues. The CDR3 region has the DNA TGTGCCTGGGAGGGAGGGGGGGCCTACAATGAGCAGTTCTTC. This codes for CAWEGGGAYNEQFF. Full variable domain (missing parts from reference TRBV30 and TRBJ2-1): SQTIHQWPATLVQPVGSPLSLECTVEGTSNPNLYWYRQAAGRGLQLLFYSVGIGQISSEVPQNLSASRPQDRQFILSSKKLLLSDSGFYLCAWEGGGAYNEQFFGPGTRLTVL.

This clone was seen a handful of times. The chain links TRBV6-6 to TRBJ2-4; D perhaps matches TRBD2 (6 bases). The CDR3 consists of 16 residues. With 2 bases removed from V and 5 bases from J, the gap between germline ends came to 16 bases. Germline CDR1 is MNHNY and CDR2 is SVGAGI (reference sequence). CDR3 protein: CASSYGGQGGQNIQYF. As DNA, the CDR3 is TGTGCCAGCAGTTACGGAGGGCAGGGTGGTCAAAACATTCAGTACTTC.

This clone showed up just a few times. The V call is TRBV29-1, the J call TRBJ1-1, with D unclear. Trimming shortened V by 7 bases and J by 1 base, and 10 bases separated the two germline ends. The germline gives CDR1 SQVTM, CDR2 ANQGSEA. The length of the CDR3 is 12 residues. Written as DNA, the CDR3 is TGCAGCGCCCGACGGGGGAACACTGAAGCTTTCTTT. Protein product: CSARRGNTEAFF.

The chain is built from TRBV5-6 and TRBJ2-1, with 7 bases that match TRBD2. CDR3 length: 15 residues. Trimming removed 7 bases from V and 4 bases from J; junction bases left unmatched: 11. The V gene's germline CDR1 is SGHDT and CDR2 YYEEEE. The CDR3 protein is CASGEGPSAYNEQFF. In DNA form, the CDR3 reads TGTGCCAGCGGGGAGGGACCTTCGGCTTACAATGAGCAGTTCTTC. The variable domain in full, completed from reference TRBV5-6 and TRBJ2-1, reads DAGVTQSPTHLIKTRGQQVTLRCSPKSGHDTVSWYQQALGQGPQFIFQYYEEEERQRGNFPDRFSGHQFPNYSSELNVNALLLGDSALYLCASGEGPSAYNEQFFGPGTRLTVL.

This clone has only a few counts. The genes are TRBV27 and TRBJ2-3; 8 bases match TRBD2. Germline trimming cut 8 bases from V and 4 bases from J; bases unmatched to any gene: 5. The CDR3 is made up of 13 amino acids. CDR1 is MNHEY and CDR2 is SMNVEV in the germline V gene (reference sequence). The CDR3, as DNA: TGTGCCAGCCGGGGGGGTATGGCAGATACGCAGTATTTT. Translating gives CASRGGMADTQYF.

This clone was counted between two and nine times. The V and J genes are TRBV19 and TRBJ2-3; the match to TRBD2 covers 7 bases. This CDR3 region has 13 residues. V gave up 8 bases and J gave up 9 bases; unmatched junction bases: 11. Per germline, CDR1 LNHDA and CDR2 SQIVND (reference sequence). CDR3 in amino acids: CASVSSGRGTQYF. In DNA, the CDR3 is TGTGCCAGTGTCTCGTCGGGGCGGGGGACGCAGTATTTT.

The V call is TRBV30, the J call TRBJ1-5, with a tentative D call TRBD1 (6 bases). This CDR3 is built from 13 residues. Germline V gene lookup returns CDR1 GTSNPN and CDR2 SVGIG (reference sequence). V was cut by 1 base and J by 7 bases, with 11 bases left in between. Here the CDR3 DNA reads TGTGCCTGGAGTGGGGGCGGGGGCCAGCCCCAGCATTTT. As protein: CAWSGGGGQPQHF.

The chain's CDR3 is CASSLEGSGPYEQYF. In nucleotides, the CDR3 is TGTGCCAGCAGCTTGGAGGGTAGCGGTCCTTACGAGCAGTACTTC. The V and J genes are TRBV5-4 and TRBJ2-7, with D maybe TRBD2 (6 bases). This CDR3 region has 15 residues. V shed 0 bases and J shed 4 bases, with 14 bases lying between them. The germline gives CDR1 SGHNT, CDR2 YYREEE (reference sequence).

This clone came up a few times. J is TRBJ1-2 and V is TRBV4-3; D is uncertain. Germline V gene lookup returns CDR1 LGHNA and CDR2 YSLEER. There are 16 residues in the CDR3. V gave up 1 base and J gave up 5 bases, with 17 bases separating them. The CDR3 DNA follows: TGCGCCAGCAGCCAAGCGCATGCTGGTCCTACTTATGGCTACACCTTC. Amino acid sequence: CASSQAHAGPTYGYTF.

The CDR3 DNA reads as TGTGCCAGCACAGGGACAGTTGGAACTGAAGCTTTCTTT. Its translation: CASTGTVGTEAFF. This rearrangement joins TRBV28 to TRBJ1-1, with TRBD1 matching over 7 bases. Germline V gene sequence: CDR1 MDHEN, CDR2 SYDVKM. CDR3 length equals 13 residues. V lost 7 bases to trimming and J lost 5 bases; unmatched junction nucleotides: 7.

This chain uses TRBV6-5 with TRBJ2-1; no clear D gene. Germline V gene lookup returns CDR1 MNHEY and CDR2 SVGAGI. This CDR3 comprises 12 residues. The ends were cut back, 8 bases at V and 8 bases at J, with 13 bases in the middle. CDR3 residues: CASCYESDEQFF. The CDR3 nucleotides read TGTGCCAGCTGCTACGAGTCTGATGAGCAGTTCTTC.

The chain joins TRBV4-3 to TRBJ1-4; the D is unclear. The CDR3 has 16 residues. The germline V gene has CDR1 LGHNA and CDR2 YSLEER. Deletions cut 5 bases from V and 8 bases from J, with 21 bases between. CDR3 in amino acids: CASSSQVGPSGEKLFF. The CDR3 nucleotides are TGCGCCAGCAGCTCTCAGGTCGGACCCTCGGGGGAAAAACTGTTTTTT.

This clone was counted a few times. CDR3 coding DNA: TGTGCCAGCTCACCAGAGTTGGACACGGGTCTCCAGCCCCAGCATTTT. This translates into CASSPELDTGLQPQHF. The genes are TRBV18 and TRBJ1-5, with a tentative D call TRBD1 (5 bases). CDR3 size: 16 residues. Trimming pared 2 bases from V and 7 bases from J, leaving 18 bases between. CDR1 KGHSH and CDR2 LQKENI come from the germline V gene.

The chain carries TRBV10-3 and TRBJ1-2; D may be TRBD1 (6 bases). This CDR3 spans 15 amino acids. Germline V gene lookup returns CDR1 ENHRY and CDR2 SYGVKD. V was clipped by 10 bases and J by 6 bases, with 24 bases between them. Here the CDR3 DNA reads TGTGCCACCCAAAGTCCCCGGGACATCAAGGATGGCTACACCTTC. Amino acids: CATQSPRDIKDGYTF.

This rearrangement joins TRBV5-4 to TRBJ2-5, with D maybe TRBD1 (6 bases). Germline V gene data show CDR1 as SGHNT and CDR2 as YYREEE (reference sequence). V gave up 1 base and J gave up 3 bases, with 10 bases separating them. This CDR3 has 14 amino acids. The CDR3 is CASSLKAGEETQYF. The CDR3 DNA sequence: TGTGCCAGCAGCTTGAAGGCAGGGGAAGAGACCCAGTACTTC.

This clone has a handful of counts. The J gene is TRBJ1-2, the V gene TRBV7-2; D is unresolved. CDR1 and CDR2 (germline): SGHTA, FQGNSA. CDR3 length: 15 amino acids. V was trimmed by 1 base and J by 8 bases, leaving 17 bases between them. DNA of the CDR3: TGTGCCAGCAGCTTAGTTCGCGATCCGGAGGCGGGCTACACCTTC. This encodes CASSLVRDPEAGYTF.

This clone was found a few times. The chain links TRBV7-2 to TRBJ2-6; possible D gene TRBD1, 5 bases. This CDR3 contains 18 residues. Trimming stripped 2 bases from V and 4 bases from J, with 18 bases between. CDR1 is SGHTA and CDR2 is FQGNSA in the germline V gene. This CDR3 is CASSLTRARLMGANVLTF. DNA of the CDR3: TGTGCCAGCAGCTTAACCAGGGCTCGACTTATGGGGGCCAACGTCCTGACTTTC.

The rearrangement joins TRBV7-2 to TRBJ1-2; D is unclear. V gave up 10 bases and J gave up 2 bases, with 11 bases separating them. Germline V gene sequence: CDR1 SGHTA, CDR2 FQGNSA. The CDR3 extends over 12 amino acids. The CDR3 region is CATPRRNYGYTF. The CDR3 DNA is TGTGCCACCCCGCGGCGAAACTATGGCTACACCTTC.

This chain connects TRBV7-3 to TRBJ1-2; D is ambiguous. Germline CDR1 is SGHTA and CDR2 is FQGTGA. V was clipped by 4 bases and J by 5 bases, with 8 bases between them. The CDR3 loop spans 12 amino acids. CDR3 nucleotides: TGTGCCAGCAGCTACACGCCGTATGGCTACACCTTC. The encoded protein is CASSYTPYGYTF.

This clone was seen a few times. The V gene is TRBV30, the J gene TRBJ2-4; TRBD2 matches 10 bases. Germline V gives CDR1 GTSNPN, CDR2 SVGIG (reference sequence). This CDR3 spans 12 amino acids. V gave up 4 bases and J gave up 7 bases; unmatched junction bases: 1. The CDR3 coding sequence is TGTGCCTGGAAGCGGGAGGGCAACATTCAGTACTTC. It codes for CAWKREGNIQYF.

The genes are TRBV27 and TRBJ2-3, with 7 bases lining up with TRBD2. Germline CDR1 reads MNHEY; CDR2 reads SMNVEV (reference sequence). CDR3 size: 13 residues. Unmatched junction bases numbered 6, after V lost 6 bases and J lost 6 bases. CDR3 loop: CASRTGRWDTQYF. CDR3 DNA: TGTGCCAGCAGAACCGGGAGGTGGGATACGCAGTATTTT.

This clone has more than one count but fewer than ten. The V and J genes are TRBV11-3 and TRBJ2-1, with D perhaps matching TRBD2 (5 bases). The CDR3 sequence is 14 residues long. The germline CDR1 and CDR2 sequences are SGHNT and YENEEA. V was pared by 1 base and J by 6 bases, with 10 bases between. The CDR3 DNA sequence: TGTGCCAGCAGCTTAGTGGTAGGGAGCAATGAGCAGTTCTTC. Protein product: CASSLVVGSNEQFF.

The table lists this clone with a few counts. V usage is TRBV16 and J usage is TRBJ2-1, with 7 bases fitting TRBD1. Germline trimming cut 6 bases from V and 4 bases from J; bases unmatched to any gene: 12. Looked up from germline, CDR1 is KGHSY and CDR2 is FQNENV. This CDR3 is 16 amino acids long. CDR3 nucleotides: TGTGCCAGCAGTCCTGGGGAACAGGGGCTGTACAATGAGCAGTTCTTC. It translates to CASSPGEQGLYNEQFF. Full variable domain (outside the CDR3, taken from reference TRBV16 and TRBJ2-1): GEEVAQTPKHLVRGEGQKAKLYCAPIKGHSYVFWYQQVLKNEFKFLISFQNENVFDETGMPKERFSAKCLPNSPCSLEIQATKLEDSAVYFCASSPGEQGLYNEQFFGPGTRLTVL.